This TCR beta chain came from a study of blood T cell repertoires in COVID-19. Across the study: Specimens from acute and convalescent COVID-19 originated in the United States, Italy and Spain.

The CDR3 totals 19 residues. CDR1 and CDR2 from the germline V gene are SGHRS and YFSETQ. V was clipped by 0 bases and J by 1 base; unmatched bases: 9. Assay used: immunoSEQ multiplex PCR; TCRdb lists only in-frame clones, some missing. The sample includes roughly 150,000 clones, around 85% seen only once; the top ten take around 6%. Material: PBMCs or T cells enriched from blood (not recorded which). This receptor was identified in a middle-aged woman with acute COVID-19. This chain joins TRBV5-1 and TRBJ2-2, with TRBD2 matching over 10 bases. CDR3 coding DNA: TGCGCCAGCAGCTTGGTCTTCACTAGCGGGAATCGGAACACCGGGGAGCTGTTTTTT. It encodes CASSLVFTSGNRNTGELFF.